This paragraph covers one TCR beta chain sequence. With V trimmed by 2 bases and J by 1 base, 2 bases remained unmatched. The CDR3 consists of 16 residues. CDR1 is SGHRS and CDR2 is YFSETQ in the germline V gene. In the original workflow: Estimation of nucleated cell counts was performed using reference gene primer amplification. Sequencing was performed with immunoSEQ multiplex PCR; in TCRdb, only in-frame clones are kept and a portion is missing. V, J and clone size reflect that table, while D and trimming were determined from the DNA. The sample consists of under 300,000 clones, 83% of them appearing once. These data are taken from a study of blood T cell repertoires in COVID-19. The wider study: Sources were T cells, B-cell-depleted T cells, or PBMCs; the material itself was cDNA or gDNA.

Sequenced input: peripheral blood. The chain recombines TRBV5-1 with TRBJ2-3; 12 bases line up with TRBD1. The origin of this receptor is a human donor in a cohort sampled during active COVID-19. CDR3 DNA: TGCGCCAGCAGCTTCGGGACAGGGGGCGGCACAGATACGCAGTATTTT. This codes for CASSFGTGGGTDTQYF.